A selection of T cell receptor beta chains follows, all from one sample in a study of PD-L1 blockade in urothelial cancer. The method was immunoSEQ multiplex PCR; TCRdb's version includes in-frame clones alone and lacks a portion of them. The sample comprises about 40,000 clones, 70% to 85% of which are singletons, and 18% rests with the top ten. The sequencing here drew on PBMCs, taken around atezolizumab (anti-PD-L1) treatment. The receptors here all came from a man between 60 and 75 years old with urothelial cancer. Each CDR3 is given with its conserved first and last residue. A D gene is named only where the DNA matches it firmly. Rows give clone size only sometimes, using once, few, many, or a class for an expanded clone.

>-|-|TRBV7-7|TRBJ1-1
TGTGCTAGCAGCGAGCGGGGGGACACTGAAGCTTTCTTT
CASSERGDTEAFF
>-|-|TRBV28|TRBJ1-5
TGTGCCAGCACCCTCGCGGGGTATCAGCCCCAGCATTTT
CASTLAGYQPQHF
>-|TRBD1|TRBV27|TRBJ1-6
TGTGCCAGCAGTTCCCCAGGGGGTGGCGATAATTCACCCCTCCACTTT
CASSSPGGGDNSPLHF
>-|TRBD1|TRBV6-6|TRBJ1-6
TGTGCCAGCAGTATAAGACAGGGGTCCTATAATTCACCCCTCCACTTT
CASSIRQGSYNSPLHF
>-|TRBD1|TRBV19|TRBJ1-6
TGTGCCAGTAGTCCAGGGACAGCCGAAATTAATTCACCCCTCCACTTT
CASSPGTAEINSPLHF
>few|-|TRBV6-1|TRBJ1-5
TGTGCCAGCAGTGTAAGACAGGGCAATCAGCCCCAGCATTTT
CASSVRQGNQPQHF
>-|TRBD1|TRBV4-1|TRBJ2-1
TGCGCCAGCAGCAACCCCGGGACAGGGGAGCATGAGCAGTTCTTC
CASSNPGTGEHEQFF
>-|-|TRBV6-1|TRBJ2-3
TGTGCCAGCAGTGAAGCGTTTCGGGGGAGCACAGATACGCAGTATTTT
CASSEAFRGSTDTQYF
>-|-|TRBV25-1|TRBJ1-1
TGTGCCAGCAGTGAACAGGGGAACACTGAAGCTTTCTTT
CASSEQGNTEAFF
>few|TRBD1|TRBV7-9|TRBJ1-2
TGTGCCAGCAGCCCCAACCTCAGGGGGACACTCGACTATGGCTACACCTTC
CASSPNLRGTLDYGYTF
>-|TRBD1|TRBV11-2|TRBJ1-6
TGTGCCAGCAGCGGGCAGGGGGCTGGGAATTCACCCCTCCACTTT
CASSGQGAGNSPLHF
>-|TRBD1|TRBV28|TRBJ1-1
TGTGCCAGCAGACGGACAGGGTCTGATTTCTTT
CASRRTGSDFF
>-|-|TRBV10-3|TRBJ1-2
TGTGCCATCGGTCAGTCCTTCTATGGCTACACCTTC
CAIGQSFYGYTF
>-|-|TRBV5-1|TRBJ1-1
TGCGCCAGCAGCTTGGAGGCTGGTTTGGGTGACTCTTTCTTT
CASSLEAGLGDSFF
>-|TRBD2|TRBV6-5|TRBJ2-3
TGTGCCAGCAGTTACTTCGGGGGGTCCGCAGATACGCAGTATTTT
CASSYFGGSADTQYF
>few|-|TRBV5-1|TRBJ2-5
TGCGCCAGCAGCTTTTCCGGGTTAGAGACCCAGTACTTC
CASSFSGLETQYF
>once|-|TRBV28|TRBJ2-6
TGTGCCAGCACCCAGGAGGGACAGATCTCTGGGGCCAACGTCCTGACTTTC
CASTQEGQISGANVLTF
>-|TRBD1|TRBV2|TRBJ2-7
TGTGCCAGCAGTGAGGGGACAGGGGACCTTTACGAGCAGTACTTC
CASSEGTGDLYEQYF
>few|TRBD2|TRBV14|TRBJ2-2
TGTGCCAGCAGCCAAGTCTCGGGACTAGCGAACACCGGGGAGCTGTTTTTT
CASSQVSGLANTGELFF
>-|TRBD1|TRBV4-2|TRBJ1-3
TGTGCCAGCAGCCAAATGGGGACAGGGTTAGCCGGAAACACCATATATTTT
CASSQMGTGLAGNTIYF
>-|-|TRBV18|TRBJ2-3
TGTGCCAGCTCACCACCGGGCAGACAGACTAGCACAGATACGCAGTATTTT
CASSPPGRQTSTDTQYF
>-|TRBD1|TRBV5-1|TRBJ1-2
TGCGCCAGCAGCTCGGACAGGGATGGCTACACCTTC
CASSSDRDGYTF
>-|-|TRBV28|TRBJ1-6
TGTGCCAGCAGTACAAAGATACAGGGTTGGTCACCCCTCCACTTT
CASSTKIQGWSPLHF
>-|TRBD1|TRBV5-1|TRBJ2-3
TGCGCCAGCAGCTCCCGACAGGGATTCCCAGATACGCAGTATTTT
CASSSRQGFPDTQYF
>few|-|TRBV14|TRBJ2-7
TGTGCCAGCAGCCAAGATAGTGGGGAGAAAGAGCAGTACTTC
CASSQDSGEKEQYF
>-|TRBD1|TRBV28|TRBJ1-4
TGTGCCAGCTCCGAGACAGGGCCTCTAGACCTACTGTTTTTT
CASSETGPLDLLFF
>once|-|TRBV2|TRBJ2-7
TGTGCCAGCAGTGAGAGGGGGAGCTACGAGCAGTACTTC
CASSERGSYEQYF
>-|TRBD2|TRBV5-1|TRBJ2-3
TGCGCCAGCAGGTTTAGCGGGGGATCAGATACGCAGTATTTT
CASRFSGGSDTQYF
>-|-|TRBV5-1|TRBJ2-3
TGCGCCAGCAGCTCCCCGAGCGGTATGAGCACAGATACGCAGTATTTT
CASSSPSGMSTDTQYF
>once|-|TRBV28|TRBJ1-6
TGTGCCAGCAGTGGCCCCGAGGCAGCAGCCTATAATTCACCCCTCCACTTT
CASSGPEAAAYNSPLHF
>-|-|TRBV30|TRBJ1-1
TGTGCCTGCCCGGACAGCCAGAACACTGAAGCTTTCTTT
CACPDSQNTEAFF
>-|-|TRBV5-1|TRBJ2-7
TGCGCCAGCAGCTTGGGATGGGGGGTCTCCTACGAGCAGTACTTC
CASSLGWGVSYEQYF
>-|TRBD1|TRBV14|TRBJ2-7
TGTGCCAGCAGCCAGGGACAGGGGAGGCGTCGCGAGCAGTACTTC
CASSQGQGRRREQYF